The clone carrying this T cell receptor (beta chain) has a handful of counts. Its cognate antigen is unknown. These data come from a study of blood T cells in healthy people across ages. Points from the study as a whole: Estimates based on one million T cells were treated as lower bounds. Percentage of naive T cells showed a strong correlation with TCR beta diversity.

V was trimmed by 1 base and J by 2 bases, leaving 14 bases between them. The CDR3 is 16 residues long. Germline CDR1 reads LGHNA; CDR2 reads YNFKEQ. For the second PCR, which ran for 7 to 11 cycles, a sample-barcoded 5' primer and a J-beta primer mix were used. Each cDNA molecule received a tag from a template-switch adaptor that had 12 random nucleotides. TCRdb processed the 5' RACE reads anew with MiXCR; each CDR3 protein has one entry. The data contain around 650,000 distinct CDR3 sequences, 40% to 45% of them singletons. The people who gave samples were healthy Caucasians from Russia, aged about 6 to 100.

The V gene is TRBV4-2, the J gene TRBJ2-5; D perhaps matches TRBD2 (6 bases). Sequencing was carried out using blood. The receptor was isolated from an elderly man in good health. The CDR3 is CASSQVGGWVQETQYF. The CDR3 DNA is TGTGCCAGCAGCCAAGTCGGAGGGTGGGTTCAAGAGACCCAGTACTTC.